This record covers a single T cell receptor (beta chain). The antigen it recognizes is unknown. The sample holds no much larger clone one base away, and base qualities are not on file. Receptor amplification or capture employed the immunoSEQ multiplex PCR assay. The table comes from immuneACCESS by way of TCRdb, which keeps in-frame sequences with V and J called. Part of the clones is missing from these tables; in studies checked, under half for an unresolved V gene and the rest for unknown reasons. The sample includes some 150,000 clones, with roughly 89% observed a single time. The top ten clonotypes cover under 9% of the sample. The data belong to a study of control samples from healthy donors and cancer patients (dated by TCRdb to the early 2020s). Source material: blood. The source is a young man in good health.

The nucleotides are TGTGCCATCTGGGGGTCGGGGGACCCCTATGGCTACACCTTC. Protein translation: CAIWGSGDPYGYTF. The chain was built from TRBV10-3 and TRBJ1-2; TRBD1 is possibly the D segment (5 matching bases). There are 14 amino acids in the CDR3, from cysteine to phenylalanine inclusive. CDR3 DNA is the only sequence kept; it has 42 bases, read in frame from the first base. The germline V gene provides CDR1 ENHRY and CDR2 SYGVKD. V is pared back by 8 bases and J by 4 bases, with 17 bases lying between the germline termini.